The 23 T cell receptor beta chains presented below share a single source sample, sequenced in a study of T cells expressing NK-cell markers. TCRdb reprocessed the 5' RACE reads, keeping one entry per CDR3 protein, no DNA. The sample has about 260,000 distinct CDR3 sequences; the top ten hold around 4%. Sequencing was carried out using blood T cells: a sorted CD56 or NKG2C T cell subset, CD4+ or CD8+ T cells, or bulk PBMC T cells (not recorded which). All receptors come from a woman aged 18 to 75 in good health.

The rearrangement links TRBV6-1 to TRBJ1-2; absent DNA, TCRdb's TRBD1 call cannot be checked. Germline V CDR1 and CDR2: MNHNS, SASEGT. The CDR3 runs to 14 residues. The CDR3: CASRPQGRNYGYTF.

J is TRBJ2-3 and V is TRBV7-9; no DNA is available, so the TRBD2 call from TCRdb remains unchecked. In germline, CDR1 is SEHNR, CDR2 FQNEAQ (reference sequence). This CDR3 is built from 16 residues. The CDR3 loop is CASSPRSSGITDTQYF.

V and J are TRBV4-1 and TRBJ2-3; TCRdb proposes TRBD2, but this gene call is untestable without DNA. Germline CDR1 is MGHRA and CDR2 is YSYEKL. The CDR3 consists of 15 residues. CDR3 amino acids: CASSPPGRSTDTQYF.

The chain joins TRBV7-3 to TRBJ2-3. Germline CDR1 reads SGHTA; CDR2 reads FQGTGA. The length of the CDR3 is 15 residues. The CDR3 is CASSLNGRSADTQYF.

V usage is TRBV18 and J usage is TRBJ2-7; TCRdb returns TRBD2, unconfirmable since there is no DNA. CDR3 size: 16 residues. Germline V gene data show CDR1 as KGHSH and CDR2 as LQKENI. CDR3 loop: CASSPLAGQSSYEQYF.

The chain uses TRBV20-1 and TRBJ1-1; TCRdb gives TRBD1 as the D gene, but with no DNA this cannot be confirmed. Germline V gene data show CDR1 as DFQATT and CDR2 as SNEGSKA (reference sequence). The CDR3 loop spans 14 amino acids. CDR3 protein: CSAISRDRRTEAFF.

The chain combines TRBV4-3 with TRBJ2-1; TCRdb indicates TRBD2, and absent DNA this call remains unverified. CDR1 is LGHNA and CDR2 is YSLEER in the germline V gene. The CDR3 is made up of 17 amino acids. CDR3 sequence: CASSQVLTYGEGNEQFF.

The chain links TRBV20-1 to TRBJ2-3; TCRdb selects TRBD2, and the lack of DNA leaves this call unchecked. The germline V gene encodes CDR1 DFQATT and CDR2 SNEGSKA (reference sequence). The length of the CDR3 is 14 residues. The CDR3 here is CSAPRDYLTDTQYF.

CDR3 sequence reads: CASSQGAGDLYEQYF. The rearrangement links TRBV4-3 to TRBJ2-7. CDR1 and CDR2 (germline): LGHNA, YSLEER. The CDR3 is made up of 15 amino acids.

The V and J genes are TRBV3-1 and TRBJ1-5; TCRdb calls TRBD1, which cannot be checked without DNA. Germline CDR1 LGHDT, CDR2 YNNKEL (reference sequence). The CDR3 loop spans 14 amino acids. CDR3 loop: CASGDRGGGQPQHF.

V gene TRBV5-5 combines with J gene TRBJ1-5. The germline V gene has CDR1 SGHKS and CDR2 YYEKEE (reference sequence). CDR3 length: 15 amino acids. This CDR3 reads CASRSRDGPDQPQHF.

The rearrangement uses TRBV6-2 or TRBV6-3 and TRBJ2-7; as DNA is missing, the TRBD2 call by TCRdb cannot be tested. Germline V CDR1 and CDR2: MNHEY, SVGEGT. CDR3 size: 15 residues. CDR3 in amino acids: CASSSLTGALFEQYF.

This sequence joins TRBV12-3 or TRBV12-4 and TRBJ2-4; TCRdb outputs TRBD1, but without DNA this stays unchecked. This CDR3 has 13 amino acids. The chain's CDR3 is CASRRSTENIQYF.

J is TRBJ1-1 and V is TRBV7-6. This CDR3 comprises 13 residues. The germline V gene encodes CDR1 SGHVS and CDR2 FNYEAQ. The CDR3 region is CASSADLNTEAFF.

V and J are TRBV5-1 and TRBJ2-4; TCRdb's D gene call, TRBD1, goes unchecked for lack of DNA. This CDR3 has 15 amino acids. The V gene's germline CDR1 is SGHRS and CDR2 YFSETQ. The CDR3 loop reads CASSLNREAPNIQYF.

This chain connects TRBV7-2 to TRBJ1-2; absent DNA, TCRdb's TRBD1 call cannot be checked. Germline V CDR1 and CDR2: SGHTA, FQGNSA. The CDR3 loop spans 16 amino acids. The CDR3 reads CASSLDVRGRNYGYTF. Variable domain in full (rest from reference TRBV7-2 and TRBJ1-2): GAGVSQSPSNKVTEKGKDVELRCDPISGHTALYWYRQSLGQGLEFLIYFQGNSAPDKSGLPSDRFSAERTGGSVSTLTIQRTQQEDSAVYLCASSLDVRGRNYGYTFGSGTRLTVV.

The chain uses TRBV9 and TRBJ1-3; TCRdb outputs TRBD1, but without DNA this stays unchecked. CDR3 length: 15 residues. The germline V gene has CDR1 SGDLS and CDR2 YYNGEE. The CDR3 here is CASSLQGSGGNTIYF. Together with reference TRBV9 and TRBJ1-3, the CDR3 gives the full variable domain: DSGVTQTPKHLITATGQRVTLRCSPRSGDLSVYWYQQSLDQGLQFLIQYYNGEERAKGNILERFSAQQFPDLHSELNLSSLELGDSALYFCASSLQGSGGNTIYFGEGSWLTVV.

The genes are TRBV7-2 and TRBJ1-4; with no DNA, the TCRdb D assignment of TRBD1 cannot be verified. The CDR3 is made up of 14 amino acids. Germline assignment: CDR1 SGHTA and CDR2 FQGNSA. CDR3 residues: CASSRDRGNEKLFF.

The CDR3 sequence is CASSHGELSSYEQYF. The chain has TRBV4-2 and TRBJ2-7; TCRdb calls TRBD2, which cannot be checked without DNA. The CDR3 length is 15 residues. Germline V gene data show CDR1 as LGHNA and CDR2 as YNFKEQ.

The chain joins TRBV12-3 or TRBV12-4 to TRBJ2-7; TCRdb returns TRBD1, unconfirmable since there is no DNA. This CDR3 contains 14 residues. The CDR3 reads CASRTSTGTGEQYF.

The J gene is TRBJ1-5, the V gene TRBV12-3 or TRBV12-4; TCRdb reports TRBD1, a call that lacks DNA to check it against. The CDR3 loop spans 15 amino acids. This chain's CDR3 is CASSRAGATNQPQHF.

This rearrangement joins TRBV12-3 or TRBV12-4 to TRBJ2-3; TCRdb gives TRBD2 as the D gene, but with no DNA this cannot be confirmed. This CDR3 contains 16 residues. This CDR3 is CASSLGSAGGSDTQYF.

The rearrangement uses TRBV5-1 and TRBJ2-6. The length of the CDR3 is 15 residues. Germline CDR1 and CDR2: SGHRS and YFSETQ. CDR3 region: CASHARGSGANVLTF.